This T cell receptor (beta chain) was obtained from a study of blood T cells in healthy people across ages (dated by TCRdb to about 2015). Study-wide context: In model experiments, roughly one uniquely barcoded TCR beta cDNA molecule per two T cells was captured by template switching. The study measured age-related changes in TCR beta repertoire diversity using deep sequencing normalized with unique cDNA molecular identifiers. The donors were divided into four age groups: young (average roughly 15 years), middle-aged (approximately 39), aged (about 60) and long-lived (roughly 86). Using the same blood draw, the study looked at two additional independent replicas of 1 million unique cDNA reads for two donors, one aged 18 to 29 and the other aged 80 or older.

Summary of the overall study and its limitations: Observed TCR beta diversity per million T cells fell roughly linearly with age, and a significant reduction was already apparent by age roughly 40. Estimates of total diversity from one million sequenced T cells were regarded as lower bounds and underestimates. Conclusive comparison of naive and antigen-experienced compartments was prevented by the profiling of bulk unsorted PBMCs. Compared with the aged group, the long-lived group had more naive CD4+ T cells, fewer expanded clones and increased TCR diversity, a pattern suggesting age selection. Because the CMV infection status of the donors was unknown, age-related changes in expanded clonotypes may potentially have been confounded. There was a strong correlation between observed TCR beta diversity and the percentage of naive T cells measured by flow cytometry.

The library relied on 5' RACE. Sequencing was performed on an Illumina HiSeq 2500. A second PCR of about 7 to 12 cycles was performed with a sample-barcoded 5' primer and a J-beta primer mix. A unique molecular identifier was introduced onto each TCR beta cDNA molecule by a template-switch 5' adaptor carrying 12 random nucleotides. Each sample yielded at least 2.5 million CDR3-containing paired-end reads. First-strand cDNA was synthesized from all RNA with the Mint cDNA synthesis kit, primed by a TRBC-specific oligonucleotide. All cDNA was treated with uracil-DNA glycosylase and then went through a first 18-cycle PCR with the universal primers M1SS and BC2_uni_R. Per the authors' processing: For normalization, 1 million high-quality reads, each with a distinct molecular identifier, were randomly selected from each sample. Reads sharing molecular identifiers were discarded rather than binned into consensus sequences. CDR3 identification, clonotype clustering and error correction used MiTCR with a Q25 quality threshold and the strictest error-elimination algorithm. A nonparametric unseen species model with Euler transformation was used to estimate a lower bound on total TCR beta diversity. The raw public reads went through TCRdb reprocessing: fastp at Q25, MiXCR clone calling, in-frame beta chains kept. For every CDR3 protein sequence, its rows merge into one entry that carries the most common genes and DNA. None of the V and J calls come from the authors' own analysis; TCRdb made them. The sample data list 800,000 or so distinct CDR3 sequences, and about 25% of these were observed just once. 3% to 4% of the sample goes to the ten largest clones.

Trimming costs V 0 bases and J 4 bases, and their ends lie 16 bases apart. Based on the germline V gene (reference sequence), the CDR1 and CDR2 sequences are SEHNR and FQNEAQ. From its cysteine to its phenylalanine, the CDR3 spans 17 amino acids. Only the CDR3 portion is preserved as DNA: 51 bases, with reading frame beginning at the first base. This clonotype turned up a few times. The antigen it recognizes is unknown. Per-nucleotide qualities are absent, and no much larger clonotype sits a single base away. Donors were 40 or so systemically healthy Caucasian individuals from Russia aged 6 to 90 years. About 9.1 milliliters of peripheral blood were collected from each donor into EDTA-treated Vacutainer tubes. PBMCs were isolated by Ficoll-Paque density-gradient centrifugation, with at least 6.5 million obtained per sample. Total RNA, at least 6 micrograms per sample, was extracted from PBMCs with Trizol reagent. Naive CD45RAhigh/CD27high T cell percentages were measured by flow cytometry on a PBMC aliquot from every donor.

The same data also went into a second study, on T cells of mothers and their children. Taken from the second paper: The donors were nine systemically healthy Caucasian individuals, made up of three mothers and their six children. cDNA synthesis consumed the entire amount of extracted RNA, loaded at around 1.5 ug RNA in each 15 ul reaction. Sample barcodes and 2-4 random nucleotides were added via the M1S primer in the second PCR. More than 8 million TCR beta CDR3 reads were obtained from each mother, and some 3.2 million reads were obtained from each child. TCR recombination output is similarly shaped by thymic selection in related and unrelated pairs, with a minor effect exerted by inherited differences. Normalized repertoire overlap was always slightly but never significantly higher in related than unrelated mother-child pairs. With a sensitivity of 90 to 100 clones per million clonotypes, no persistent microchimeric T cell clones were detected. In the study, deep NGS was used to compare the TCR beta repertoires of mothers and children, and features distinguishing related mother-child pairs from unrelated individuals were sought. Mothers averaged about 40 +/- 4 years of age and children averaged around 10 +/- 4 years. After adapters were ligated using NEBNext reagents, the libraries underwent 100+100 nt paired-end sequencing on an Illumina HiSeq 2000. To prevent cross-contamination, the mother and child libraries were prepared a month apart and were sequenced in separate runs. Each donor had between about 500,000 and 2,100,000 distinct TCR beta clonotypes identified. Naive TCR beta clonotypes were estimated from low-frequency clonotypes matched to each donor's FACS-determined naive share, without sorting.

Sequenced material: blood. This chain is built from TRBV7-9 and TRBJ2-1; the best D guess is TRBD2, with 6 bases matching. The TCR comes from a boy aged 5-17 years in good health. DNA sequence: TGTGCCAGCAGCTTAGCGCTCGGGACTGCTGAATACAATGAGCAGTTCTTC. Its coded protein is CASSLALGTAEYNEQFF.